This T cell receptor beta chain was identified in a study of response to subunit inactivated influenza vaccine. Study outcomes and limitations: Each seasonal influenza vaccination recruits few new T cells, the authors suggested.

Germline values: CDR1 KGHSH, CDR2 LQKENI. CDR3 size: 15 residues. V lost 3 bases to trimming and J lost 6 bases, with 15 bases between them. Notes on this clonotype: Its target is not known.

MiXCR, run by TCRdb on the RT-PCR reads, gives a single entry per CDR3 protein. The repertoire holds roughly 700,000 distinct CDR3 sequences, with 14% as singletons. This chain connects TRBV18 to TRBJ2-1; tentatively, D is TRBD1 or TRBD2 (7 bases each). The TCR originated in a man aged 45-65 years who received an inactivated influenza vaccine. The sample was PBMCs from blood, taken 14 days before vaccination. CDR3 sequence: CASSPQQGRVNEQFF. CDR3 DNA sequence: TGTGCCAGCTCACCGCAACAGGGGAGGGTCAATGAGCAGTTCTTC.